These 14 T cell receptor beta chains were all obtained from the same sample, sequenced in a study of shared clonotypes between healthy human individuals. Clones were sequenced by immunoSEQ multiplex PCR, and TCRdb holds only the in-frame ones, with some missing. The repertoire consists of over a million clones, with approximately 97% occurring once and the leading ten covering approximately 1.2%. Sequencing used naive CD4+ T cells sorted from blood. Subset specified: CD45RA+ positively selected. The source of these receptors is a man aged 25-45 years in good health.

The chain has TRBV7-2 and TRBJ1-3, with 7 positions matching TRBD1. The V segment lost 5 bases and the J segment 4 bases; nucleotides outside the gene matches: 11. This CDR3 is 16 amino acids long. Germline CDR1 SGHTA, CDR2 FQGNSA. The CDR3 reads CASSLPKGAGGNTIYF. The CDR3 nucleotides are TGTGCCAGCAGCCTTCCGAAGGGGGCGGGGGGAAACACCATATATTTT.

In the case of this clone: Additional DNA sequences in this sample encode the identical CDR3. The chain joins TRBV7-2 to TRBJ2-7, with D possibly called TRBD1 or TRBD2 (5 bases each). V dropped 0 bases and J dropped 2 bases, with 8 bases sitting between them. CDR1 is SGHTA, CDR2 FQGNSA, per germline. This CDR3 comprises 14 residues. The CDR3 DNA follows: TGTGCCAGCAGCTTAGCGAGGGGTCCCTACGAGCAGTACTTC. Translated: CASSLARGPYEQYF.

The chain uses TRBV2 and TRBJ2-4; possibly TRBD2 for D (6 bases). V was pared by 6 bases and J by 0 bases, with 15 bases between. The germline V gene encodes CDR1 SNHLY and CDR2 FYNNEI. The CDR3 sequence is 16 residues long. The CDR3 sequence: CASSGGEALAKNIQYF. The CDR3 DNA sequence: TGTGCCAGCAGCGGAGGGGAGGCGCTAGCCAAAAACATTCAGTACTTC.

V is TRBV11-2 and J is TRBJ1-2; 10 positions agree with TRBD1. The CDR3 sequence is 16 residues long. In germline, CDR1 is SGHAT, CDR2 FQNNGV. After removal of 4 bases from V and 4 bases from J, the junction contained 9 bases not matched to a gene. CDR3 nucleotides: TGTGCCAGCAGCTCTTACCGGGACAGGGGATCCTATGGCTACACCTTC. Residues: CASSSYRDRGSYGYTF.

The chain is built from TRBV15 and TRBJ1-2; weak D call: TRBD1 (5 bases). The CDR3 runs to 14 residues. V was clipped by 1 base and J by 7 bases, with 13 bases between them. Germline V gene sequence: CDR1 LNHNV, CDR2 YYDKDF (reference sequence). As DNA, the CDR3 is TGTGCCACCAGCAGAGTCCAGGGCCGGGGTGGCTACACCTTC. Its translation is CATSRVQGRGGYTF.

The chain recombines TRBV5-4 with TRBJ2-1, with D hard to call. Between the trimmed V and J ends, which lost 1 base and 0 bases, there was a span of 8 bases. This CDR3 has 15 amino acids. CDR1 is SGHNT, CDR2 YYREEE, per germline (reference sequence). CDR3 loop: CASSLFESSYNEQFF. The CDR3 coding sequence is TGTGCCAGCAGCTTGTTTGAGAGCTCCTACAATGAGCAGTTCTTC.

This clone appeared once. The rearrangement joins TRBV9 to TRBJ1-3, with D possibly matching TRBD1 (5 bases). CDR3 length: 15 residues. With 3 bases removed from V and 3 bases from J, the gap between germline ends came to 13 bases. Germline values: CDR1 SGDLS, CDR2 YYNGEE. This CDR3 is CASSAPGGFGNTIYF. The CDR3 DNA follows: TGTGCCAGCAGCGCCCCTGGGGGTTTTGGAAACACCATATATTTT.

This chain connects TRBV5-1 to TRBJ1-3; D ambiguous. V gave up 0 bases and J gave up 0 bases, with 10 bases separating them. Germline V gene sequence: CDR1 SGHRS, CDR2 YFSETQ. The CDR3 length is 16 residues. CDR3 DNA: TGCGCCAGCAGCTTGGCCGGCAGCAACTCTGGAAACACCATATATTTT. This translates into CASSLAGSNSGNTIYF.

This clone was seen just once. The rearrangement joins TRBV28 to TRBJ1-1; no clear D. V shed 3 bases and J shed 2 bases, with 13 bases lying between them. Germline V gene sequence: CDR1 MDHEN, CDR2 SYDVKM. This CDR3 is built from 15 residues. This CDR3 reads CASSLGNQVNTEAFF. CDR3 DNA sequence: TGTGCCAGCAGTTTGGGGAATCAGGTTAACACTGAAGCTTTCTTT.

The chain employs TRBV4-1 and TRBJ2-1; unclear D gene. Trimming took off 1 base at V and 4 bases at J, with 11 bases between the two ends. Germline CDR1 reads MGHRA; CDR2 reads YSYEKL. The CDR3 has 15 residues. CDR3 amino acids: CASSQVVSRYNEQFF. The CDR3 bases are TGCGCCAGCAGCCAAGTCGTTTCCAGATACAATGAGCAGTTCTTC.

This clone was found once. J is TRBJ2-1 and V is TRBV5-1; TRBD2 aligns across 8 bases. Germline V gene data show CDR1 as SGHRS and CDR2 as YFSETQ. This CDR3 region has 16 residues. V lost 3 bases, J lost 2 bases, and 7 bases stayed unmatched. The CDR3 loop is CASSSLAGATYNEQFF. The CDR3 DNA follows: TGCGCCAGCAGCTCGCTAGCGGGCGCGACCTACAATGAGCAGTTCTTC.

The chain has TRBV5-1 and TRBJ2-3; TRBD1 is a possible D gene (7 bases). Between the trimmed V and J ends, which lost 0 bases and 4 bases, there was a span of 15 bases. Germline V gene lookup returns CDR1 SGHRS and CDR2 YFSETQ. CDR3 size: 16 residues. CDR3 sequence (DNA): TGCGCCAGCAGCTTGGCCAGGGGGGCGTCGGCAGATACGCAGTATTTT. Translating gives CASSLARGASADTQYF.

This clone was detected only once. The rearrangement uses TRBV7-2 and TRBJ2-5; 7 nucleotides align to TRBD2. Trimming cost V 4 bases and J 2 bases; bases outside gene matches: 4. This CDR3 comprises 14 residues. The germline V gene encodes CDR1 SGHTA and CDR2 FQGNSA. This CDR3 is CASSSSSGQETQYF. The CDR3 nucleotides are TGTGCCAGCAGCTCCTCTAGCGGTCAAGAGACCCAGTACTTC.

The chain combines TRBV28 with TRBJ2-3, with D perhaps matching TRBD1 or TRBD2 (5 bases each). The length of the CDR3 is 16 residues. Germline loops: CDR1 MDHEN, CDR2 SYDVKM. V lost 10 bases and J 1 base, leaving 21 bases between the germline ends. CDR3 in DNA: TGTGCCACCCGGGACCGGCAGCCCAGTGGCACAGATACGCAGTATTTT. It is translated as CATRDRQPSGTDTQYF.